This is a list of T cell receptor beta chains from one sample in a study of blood T cells in healthy people across ages. TCRdb re-analysed the 5' RACE reads in MiXCR, keeping a single row per CDR3 protein. The sample has 780,000 or so distinct CDR3 sequences; about 56% are singletons. Sequences were obtained from blood. Receptors originate from a middle-aged man in good health. CDR3s include the opening cysteine and the closing phenylalanine or tryptophan. Fields, in order: V gene, clone size, J gene, D gene, CDR3 protein, CDR3 DNA. D genes are given only for firm matches. The size field is filled for only some rows; it gives once, few, many or a size class.

V: TRBV12-3/TRBV12-4
size: NA
J: TRBJ1-4
D: NA
CDR3: CASSFGPATNEKLFF
DNA: TGTGCCAGCAGTTTCGGCCCGGCAACTAATGAAAAACTGTTTTTT

V: TRBV7-2
size: few
J: TRBJ2-3
D: TRBD2
CDR3: CASSFLAGADTQYF
DNA: TGTGCCAGCAGCTTTCTAGCGGGGGCAGATACGCAGTATTTT

V: TRBV6-5
size: few
J: TRBJ2-5
D: TRBD2
CDR3: CASSYSSAGGRETQYF
DNA: TGTGCCAGCAGTTACAGCTCAGCGGGGGGGCGAGAGACCCAGTACTTC

V: TRBV5-1
size: NA
J: TRBJ1-4
D: NA
CDR3: CTSSSKEWDLNEKLFF
DNA: TGCACCAGCAGCTCAAAGGAGTGGGACCTTAATGAAAAACTGTTTTTT

V: TRBV6-5
size: NA
J: TRBJ1-2
D: NA
CDR3: CASSYSDENGYTF
DNA: TGTGCCAGCAGTTACTCCGACGAGAATGGCTACACCTTC

V: TRBV6-4
size: NA
J: TRBJ2-3
D: NA
CDR3: CASSQLADTDTQYF
DNA: TGTGCCAGCAGCCAGCTGGCGGATACAGATACGCAGTATTTT

V: TRBV6-2/TRBV6-3
size: NA
J: TRBJ1-2
D: NA
CDR3: CASRGIIDYGYTF
DNA: TGTGCCAGCAGGGGGATAATCGACTATGGCTACACCTTC

V: TRBV29-1
size: few
J: TRBJ2-5
D: TRBD2
CDR3: CSVGGTSGSGETQYF
DNA: TGCAGCGTTGGAGGGACTAGCGGGAGTGGGGAGACCCAGTACTTC

V: TRBV14
size: NA
J: TRBJ2-5
D: NA
CDR3: CASSQVMGAQYF
DNA: TGTGCCAGCAGCCAAGTCATGGGGGCCCAGTACTTC

V: TRBV4-2
size: NA
J: TRBJ1-4
D: TRBD1
CDR3: CASSPGTGGSRDEKLFF
DNA: TGTGCCAGCAGCCCCGGGACAGGGGGCAGTCGAGATGAAAAACTGTTTTTT

V: TRBV3-1
size: NA
J: TRBJ1-1
D: NA
CDR3: CASSSHLKDSWNTEAFF
DNA: TGTGCCAGCAGCTCCCACCTCAAGGACAGCTGGAACACTGAAGCTTTCTTT

V: TRBV27
size: few
J: TRBJ2-7
D: TRBD1
CDR3: CASSSPSGQGIYEQYF
DNA: TGTGCCAGCAGTTCCCCTTCTGGACAGGGTATCTACGAGCAGTACTTC

V: TRBV5-1
size: NA
J: TRBJ2-4
D: TRBD1
CDR3: CASSLRQGENIQYF
DNA: TGCGCCAGCAGCTTGAGGCAGGGGGAAAACATTCAGTACTTC

V: TRBV9
size: NA
J: TRBJ2-6
D: NA
CDR3: CASGAPGANVLTF
DNA: TGTGCCAGCGGGGCCCCTGGGGCCAACGTCCTGACTTTC

V: TRBV28
size: NA
J: TRBJ2-1
D: NA
CDR3: CAGSLRAGEQFF
DNA: TGTGCCGGCAGTTTACGGGCGGGTGAGCAGTTCTTC

V: TRBV7-2
size: few
J: TRBJ2-5
D: TRBD2
CDR3: CASSLDGLAGKETQYF
DNA: TGTGCCAGCAGCCTCGACGGACTAGCGGGAAAAGAGACCCAGTACTTC

V: TRBV4-1
size: once
J: TRBJ2-7
D: NA
CDR3: CASSQDLATGSNEQYF
DNA: TGCGCCAGCAGCCAAGATCTGGCCACAGGTAGCAACGAGCAGTACTTC

V: TRBV6-5
size: NA
J: TRBJ1-4
D: NA
CDR3: CASSYETNEKLFF
DNA: TGTGCCAGCAGTTATGAGACTAATGAAAAACTGTTTTTT

V: TRBV20-1
size: NA
J: TRBJ1-6
D: NA
CDR3: CSAAKGDTNSPLHF
DNA: TGCAGTGCTGCCAAAGGGGACACTAATTCACCCCTCCACTTT

V: TRBV5-1
size: NA
J: TRBJ1-4
D: TRBD1
CDR3: CAGSLDRGRSEKLFF
DNA: TGCGCCGGCAGCTTGGACAGGGGGCGAAGTGAAAAACTGTTTTTT

V: TRBV29-1
size: few
J: TRBJ2-2
D: NA
CDR3: CSVIDSTGELFF
DNA: TGCAGCGTTATCGATTCGACCGGGGAGCTGTTTTTT

V: TRBV4-3
size: few
J: TRBJ1-2
D: NA
CDR3: CASSQDRNTRYGYTF
DNA: TGCGCCAGCAGCCAAGATCGAAACACGCGTTATGGCTACACCTTC

V: TRBV24-1
size: NA
J: TRBJ2-2
D: NA
CDR3: CATSDARARDGELFF
DNA: TGTGCCACCAGTGATGCCCGGGCTCGGGACGGGGAGCTGTTTTTT

V: TRBV13
size: NA
J: TRBJ2-7
D: TRBD1
CDR3: CASSGVPGTDNSYEQYF
DNA: TGTGCCAGCAGCGGAGTTCCGGGGACAGACAATTCCTACGAGCAGTACTTC

V: TRBV6-5
size: NA
J: TRBJ2-5
D: TRBD2
CDR3: CASSYSQREAEVKETQYF
DNA: TGTGCCAGCAGTTACTCCCAGCGGGAGGCTGAGGTTAAAGAGACCCAGTACTTC

V: TRBV7-2
size: NA
J: TRBJ2-1
D: NA
CDR3: CASSTRSGSNNEQFF
DNA: TGTGCCAGCAGTACCCGGAGCGGTAGCAACAATGAGCAGTTCTTC

V: TRBV6-2/TRBV6-3
size: NA
J: TRBJ2-5
D: TRBD1
CDR3: CAGRETGKGQETQYF
DNA: TGTGCCGGCAGGGAGACAGGGAAGGGGCAAGAGACCCAGTACTTC

V: TRBV11-3
size: NA
J: TRBJ1-1
D: NA
CDR3: CASSLTGRVTEAFF
DNA: TGTGCCAGCAGCTTAACTGGACGGGTCACTGAAGCTTTCTTT

V: TRBV21-1
size: once
J: TRBJ1-4
D: NA
CDR3: CASSNHYRDRKLFF
DNA: TGTGCCAGCAGCAATCACTACCGGGACCGAAAACTGTTTTTT

V: TRBV7-2
size: NA
J: TRBJ2-1
D: NA
CDR3: CASSLQVSLANEQFF
DNA: TGTGCCAGCAGCCTACAGGTCAGTCTAGCCAATGAGCAGTTCTTC

V: TRBV4-2
size: NA
J: TRBJ2-1
D: NA
CDR3: CASSQDGGRDNEQFF
DNA: TGTGCCAGCAGCCAAGACGGGGGGCGAGACAATGAGCAGTTCTTC

V: TRBV29-1
size: NA
J: TRBJ2-5
D: TRBD2
CDR3: CSVVVAGGREQYF
DNA: TGCAGCGTCGTTGTAGCGGGAGGGCGGGAGCAGTACTTC

V: TRBV29-1
size: NA
J: TRBJ1-6
D: TRBD1
CDR3: CSAGTVNSPLHF
DNA: TGCAGCGCCGGGACAGTAAATTCACCCCTCCACTTT

V: TRBV12-3/TRBV12-4
size: NA
J: TRBJ1-2
D: NA
CDR3: CASGLQGFYGYTF
DNA: TGTGCCAGCGGTTTACAGGGTTTTTATGGCTACACCTTC

V: TRBV20-1
size: NA
J: TRBJ2-7
D: NA
CDR3: CSAPSGFSYEQYF
DNA: TGCAGTGCTCCAAGCGGGTTCTCCTACGAGCAGTACTTC

V: TRBV4-3
size: NA
J: TRBJ2-7
D: NA
CDR3: CASSQEGPGKSYEQYF
DNA: TGCGCCAGCAGCCAAGAGGGGCCCGGCAAATCCTACGAGCAGTACTTC

V: TRBV29-1
size: few
J: TRBJ2-1
D: NA
CDR3: CSVRTVSSYNEQFF
DNA: TGCAGCGTTCGGACGGTGAGCTCCTACAATGAGCAGTTCTTC

V: TRBV15
size: NA
J: TRBJ2-3
D: NA
CDR3: CATSRGSASTDTQYF
DNA: TGTGCCACCAGCAGAGGAAGTGCTAGCACAGATACGCAGTATTTT

V: TRBV10-3
size: few
J: TRBJ1-5
D: NA
CDR3: CAISGQTQGRQPQHF
DNA: TGTGCCATCAGTGGACAAACCCAGGGGCGACAGCCCCAGCATTTT

V: TRBV15
size: NA
J: TRBJ2-1
D: NA
CDR3: CATSSGFNEQFF
DNA: TGTGCCACCAGCAGTGGATTCAATGAGCAGTTCTTC

V: TRBV20-1
size: NA
J: TRBJ2-7
D: TRBD1
CDR3: CSASTGGNYEQYF
DNA: TGCAGTGCTAGTACAGGGGGTAACTACGAGCAGTACTTC

V: TRBV7-6
size: few
J: TRBJ2-5
D: NA
CDR3: CASSPAGGFQETQYF
DNA: TGTGCCAGCAGCCCCGCGGGCGGATTCCAAGAGACCCAGTACTTC